This entry concerns a single TCR beta chain. Sequencing used immunoSEQ multiplex PCR; TCRdb keeps in-frame clones, though not all of them. This table has roughly 2 million clones, about 95% appearing once. This entry is derived from a study of shared clonotypes between healthy human individuals. CD45RO-negative, CCR7-selected cells formed the naive CD8 fraction, which excluded terminally differentiated effector memory CD45RA+ cells. V was shortened by 0 bases and J by 4 bases, with 10 bases between the two germline ends. The CDR3 runs to 14 residues. Germline-derived CDR1 and CDR2 are SGDLS and YYNGEE.

This rearrangement joins TRBV9 to TRBJ2-5, with D tentatively TRBD2 (6 bases). What was sequenced was naive CD8+ T cells sorted from blood. The receptor was derived from a man aged 18 to 30 in good health. The CDR3, as DNA: TGTGCCAGCAGCGTAGAGGACTACCCAGAGACCCAGTACTTC. This sequence encodes CASSVEDYPETQYF.